One and the same sample provided the 18 T cell receptor beta chains below, sequenced in a study of molecular identifiers for immune sequencing clone quantification. Each CDR3 protein is one row after TCRdb ran MiXCR on the PCR reads. The sample holds around 320,000 distinct CDR3 sequences; over 20% are singletons and the top ten take 0.7% to 0.95%. The sample comprised naive CD8+ T cells from blood, with Jurkat cell RNA spiked in. Indicated subset: FACS-sorted CD8+CD4-CCR7+CD45RA+ naive T cells. Receptors were obtained from a human donor in good health. Some libraries in this study had Jurkat cell RNA spiked in.

This clonotype has more than one count but fewer than ten. V usage is TRBV30 and J usage is TRBJ2-3, with no clear D. V shed 2 bases and J shed 0 bases, with 12 bases lying between them. Germline-derived CDR1 and CDR2 are GTSNPN and SVGIG (reference sequence). This CDR3 has 15 amino acids. For the CDR3, the DNA is TGTGCCTGGAGTATCGTCGGTAGGAGCACAGATACGCAGTATTTT. It encodes CAWSIVGRSTDTQYF. Full variable domain (remainder filled in from reference TRBV30 and TRBJ2-3): SQTIHQWPATLVQPVGSPLSLECTVEGTSNPNLYWYRQAAGRGLQLLFYSVGIGQISSEVPQNLSASRPQDRQFILSSKKLLLSDSGFYLCAWSIVGRSTDTQYFGPGTRLTVL.

This clonotype has ten or more counts. The chain uses TRBV28 and TRBJ2-3; the D is unclear. Germline CDR1 MDHEN, CDR2 SYDVKM. The V end was cut by 4 bases, the J end by 2 bases, with 10 bases between. This CDR3 is 14 amino acids long. CDR3 coding DNA: TGTGCCAGCAGTTCCCAAGGACCCACAGATACGCAGTATTTT. Its protein product is CASSSQGPTDTQYF.

This clonotype was recorded a few times. The rearrangement uses TRBV20-1 and TRBJ2-7; 10 bases are shared with TRBD2. This CDR3 contains 14 residues. Germline CDR1 is DFQATT and CDR2 is SNEGSKA (reference sequence). J was trimmed by 3 bases and V by 1 base; bases with no gene match: 3. CDR3: CSARATSGHYEQYF. The CDR3 nucleotides read TGCAGTGCTAGAGCGACTAGCGGGCACTACGAGCAGTACTTC.

This clonotype was counted between two and nine times. The chain couples TRBV20-1 to TRBJ2-7, with 9 positions matching TRBD2. The J segment lost 2 bases and the V segment lost 6 bases, leaving 8 bases of the junction unmatched. The germline V gene has CDR1 DFQATT and CDR2 SNEGSKA (reference sequence). The CDR3 spans 14 residues. As DNA, the CDR3 is TGCAGTGCCAGGGGACTAGCAGAAACCTACGAGCAGTACTTC. Protein: CSARGLAETYEQYF.

This clonotype was recorded at least ten times. This sequence joins TRBV13 and TRBJ1-3, with D hard to call. The CDR3 length is 16 residues. The V and J ends lost 5 bases and 6 bases respectively, with 20 bases between them. Germline V gene lookup returns CDR1 PRHDT and CDR2 FYEKMQ (reference sequence). As DNA, the CDR3 is TGTGCCAGCAGCCAGACGGTGGCCCCCGGGGAAAACACCATATATTTT. Protein: CASSQTVAPGENTIYF.

The V and J genes are TRBV14 and TRBJ2-2; D uncertain. CDR3 length: 15 residues. Germline CDR1 reads SGHDN; CDR2 reads FVKESK. V was cut by 0 bases and J by 4 bases, with 9 bases left in between. The CDR3: CASSQEGQLTGELFF. CDR3 DNA sequence: TGTGCCAGCAGCCAAGAAGGTCAACTCACCGGGGAGCTGTTTTTT.

This clonotype was seen a few times. The chain employs TRBV29-1 and TRBJ1-1; D is uncertain. The CDR3 consists of 12 residues. Germline-derived CDR1 and CDR2 are SQVTM and ANQGSEA. Trimming cost V 7 bases and J 6 bases, with 15 bases left between them. The CDR3 is CSDGRTEPEAFF. Written as DNA, the CDR3 is TGCAGCGACGGAAGGACGGAACCTGAAGCTTTCTTT.

This chain uses TRBV5-6 with TRBJ2-7; 9 positions agree with TRBD1. V shed 0 bases, J shed 2 bases, and the junction held 6 bases outside the gene matches. Germline values: CDR1 SGHDT, CDR2 YYEEEE. The CDR3 runs to 16 residues. Here the CDR3 DNA reads TGTGCCAGCAGCTTGGGGGGGACAGGGCCCGCCTACGAGCAGTACTTC. Translation: CASSLGGTGPAYEQYF.

This clonotype was seen ten or more times. The gene calls are TRBV12-3 or TRBV12-4 and TRBJ2-7; weak D call: TRBD2 (5 bases). The CDR3 is made up of 15 amino acids. V gave up 0 bases and J gave up 2 bases, with 11 bases separating them. As DNA, the CDR3 is TGTGCCAGCAGTTTAGCGCTCGGGGTGCCCTACGAGCAGTACTTC. Translating gives CASSLALGVPYEQYF.

This clonotype was recorded many times. The chain recombines TRBV6-5 with TRBJ2-7, with 8 bases fitting TRBD1. J lost 2 bases, V lost 2 bases, and 8 bases had no gene match. The CDR3 consists of 16 residues. Germline lookup yields CDR1 MNHEY and CDR2 SVGAGI. CDR3 coding DNA: TGTGCCAGCAGTTACGTCGCAGGGGGCGATCCCTACGAGCAGTACTTC. Its protein product is CASSYVAGGDPYEQYF.

For this clonotype: Its ends do not fully match the called genes, so a read error is possible. The chain combines TRBV4-3 with TRBJ2-7; 8 bases fit TRBD2. CDR3 length equals 16 residues. Germline V CDR1 and CDR2: LGHNA, YSLEER. CDR3 residues: CASSQDIGLAGYGQYF. The CDR3, as DNA: TGCGCCAGCAGCCAAGATATCGGGCTAGCGGGCTACGGGCAGTACTTC.

The table lists this clonotype with many counts. The V and J genes are TRBV7-3 and TRBJ2-3, with D unresolved. With 4 bases removed from V and 7 bases from J, the gap between germline ends came to 6 bases. The germline gives CDR1 SGHTA, CDR2 FQGTGA. The CDR3 is 11 residues long. CDR3 loop: CASSSGHTQYF. The DNA of the CDR3 is TGTGCCAGCAGCTCGGGCCATACGCAGTATTTT.

In the case of this clonotype: Being one base from a much bigger clone, this may be a read error. The chain uses TRBV28 and TRBJ2-4; TRBD2 is a possible D gene (5 bases). Germline V CDR1 and CDR2: MDHEN, SYDVKM. The CDR3 covers 15 residues. CDR3 in DNA: TGTGCCAGCAGTTTATTCGACTTGGGGAGAGACATTCGGTACTTC. This translates into CASSLFDLGRDIRYF.

This clonotype was seen repeatedly, ten times or more. The chain is built from TRBV2 and TRBJ2-3; tentative D call: TRBD1 (6 bases). The V end was cut by 7 bases, the J end by 0 bases, with 8 bases between. This CDR3 has 13 amino acids. Germline loops: CDR1 SNHLY, CDR2 FYNNEI. Here the CDR3 reads CASNDRSTDTQYF. CDR3 coding DNA: TGTGCCAGCAACGACAGGAGCACAGATACGCAGTATTTT. Complete variable domain (other parts from reference TRBV2 and TRBJ2-3): EPEVTQTPSHQVTQMGQEVILRCVPISNHLYFYWYRQILGQKVEFLVSFYNNEISEKSEIFDDQFSVERPDGSNFTLKIRSTKLEDSAMYFCASNDRSTDTQYFGPGTRLTVL.

Comments on this clonotype: This may come from a read error, since a much larger clone is one base off. V and J are TRBV12-3 or TRBV12-4 and TRBJ1-1; 9 nucleotides line up with TRBD1. This CDR3 is 17 amino acids long. For the CDR3, the DNA is TGTGCCAGCAGTTTAGACTCCGGGACAGGGATGAACACTGAAGCTATCTTT. Amino acids: CASSLDSGTGMNTEAIF.

Of note for this clonotype: One junction end does not reproduce the germline sequence, and a read error may be involved. The V and J genes are TRBV20-1 and TRBJ1-1; TRBD1 matches 8 bases. This CDR3 region has 10 residues. Germline lookup yields CDR1 DFQATT and CDR2 SNEGSKA (reference sequence). CDR3 sequence reads: CSVPGGTALF. The CDR3 region has the DNA TGCAGTGTACCAGGGGGCACTGCTCTCTTT.

For this clonotype: This could be a read error, since a much larger clone is one nucleotide away. This rearrangement joins TRBV25-1 to TRBJ2-7, with D unresolved. Germline V lookup: CDR1 MGHDK, CDR2 SYGVNS. The CDR3 consists of 12 residues. CDR3 amino acids: CASSDDNYEQCF. In DNA form, the CDR3 reads TGTGCCAGCAGTGACGACAACTACGAGCAGTGCTTC.

This clonotype showed up many times. The genes are TRBV7-9 and TRBJ2-7, with no clear D. The CDR3 totals 15 residues. V gave up 4 bases and J gave up 3 bases, with 16 bases separating them. CDR1 and CDR2 (germline): SEHNR, FQNEAQ (reference sequence). The CDR3: CASSSTGTALYEQYF. CDR3 nucleotide sequence: TGTGCCAGCAGCTCAACCGGTACAGCTCTCTACGAGCAGTACTTC.